The present T cell receptor beta chain was sequenced within a study of spatial heterogeneity in lung cancer. Background on the study: Donation came from some 72 patients with untreated early-stage non-small cell lung cancer. An average of more than ten raw reads was observed per unique TCR and UMI combination.

Time point reported: blood at routine non-recurrence follow-up after resection. The input material, whole RNA from tumor, nontumor lung or frozen PBMC, was sequenced unsorted. In TCRdb, the 5' RACE reads were re-called with MiXCR into one record per CDR3 protein. The sample lists around 30,000 distinct CDR3 sequences, around 6% occurring once. The CDR3 has 15 amino acids. The V and J ends lost 6 bases and 6 bases, in that order; junction bases with no gene match: 11. Germline CDR1 is MNHEY and CDR2 is SVGEGT. The J gene is TRBJ1-5, the V gene TRBV6-2 or TRBV6-3; 7 nucleotides align to TRBD1. This specimen consisted of PBMCs, obtained at follow-up. The clonotype was recovered from a male donor with early-stage non-small cell lung cancer. The CDR3 loop is CASSLRPGGGQPQHF. CDR3 coding DNA: TGTGCCAGCAGCCTCCGTCCAGGGGGGGGTCAGCCCCAGCATTTT.